Shown below are 18 T cell receptor beta chains from a single sample sequenced in a study of metastatic and nonmetastatic thyroid tumors. TCRdb reprocessed the PCR reads using MiXCR. The sample shows several thousand clones, 19% of them seen only once. Patients were all untreated before their thyroid surgery. Specimen: adjacent normal tissue. The receptors shown here come from a female donor with papillary thyroid cancer or a benign thyroid nodule (not recorded which). Some clones in this sample may be carry-over from other donors' samples.

By share, this clone counts as medium-sized. V gene TRBV12-3 or TRBV12-4 combines with J gene TRBJ1-6; D remains ambiguous. V lost 6 bases and J lost 3, with 15 bases in between. The length of the CDR3 is 16 residues. CDR3 region: CASSLSGRFYNSPLHF. The CDR3 coding sequence is TGTGCCAGCAGCCTCTCAGGACGGTTCTATAATTCACCCCTCCACTTT.

Sample share makes this clone medium-sized. V gene TRBV19 combines with J gene TRBJ1-6; no definite D call. CDR1 LNHDA and CDR2 SQIVND come from the germline V gene (reference sequence). The CDR3 sequence is 16 residues long. Deletions cut 2 bases from V and 4 bases from J, with 12 bases between. The CDR3 protein is CASSIFGERYNSPLHF. The CDR3 DNA follows: TGTGCCAGTAGTATATTTGGGGAACGATATAATTCACCCCTCCACTTT.

This clone is termed medium-sized. The chain combines TRBV3-1 with TRBJ2-7; no clear D gene. The germline CDR1 and CDR2 sequences are LGHDT and YNNKEL (reference sequence). Deletions cut 0 bases from V and 2 bases from J, with 11 bases between. CDR3 length: 15 residues. CDR3 loop: CASSQDIAQTYEQYF. CDR3 nucleotides: TGTGCCAGCAGCCAAGATATTGCACAGACCTACGAGCAGTACTTC.

This clone was counted many times. The genes are TRBV18 and TRBJ1-6; D gene unclear. In germline, CDR1 is KGHSH, CDR2 LQKENI. This CDR3 has 16 amino acids. Trimming removed 1 base at V and 10 bases at J, with 17 bases between. The CDR3: CASSPQDLGGESPLHF. The CDR3 nucleotides are TGTGCCAGCTCACCACAGGATCTGGGTGGGGAGTCACCCCTCCACTTT.

This clone counts as medium-sized. The chain couples TRBV6-1 to TRBJ1-5, with D tentatively TRBD1 (5 bases). V was clipped by 11 bases and J by 6 bases, with 14 bases between them. The length of the CDR3 is 12 residues. The germline CDR1 and CDR2 sequences are MNHNS and SASEGT. DNA for the CDR3: TGTGCCGTCTCGGAGGGGTCTCAGCCCCAGCATTTT. Its protein product is CAVSEGSQPQHF.

This clone has just a few counts. The chain employs TRBV6-1 and TRBJ2-2; TRBD2 agrees at 13 bases. Trimming removed 4 bases from V and 6 bases from J; junction bases left unmatched: 11. This CDR3 spans 18 amino acids. Germline CDR1 MNHNS, CDR2 SASEGT. The DNA of the CDR3 is TGTGCCAGCAGTGGATTCCGGACTAGCGGGAGACAGTCCGGGGAGCTGTTTTTT. The encoded protein is CASSGFRTSGRQSGELFF.

By sample share, this clone is medium-sized. This chain joins TRBV5-1 and TRBJ2-6, with TRBD2 as a possible D gene (5 bases). This CDR3 region has 17 residues. CDR1 is SGHRS and CDR2 is YFSETQ in the germline V gene. The V gene lost 1 base and the J gene lost 2 bases, with 13 bases spanning the gap. For the CDR3, the DNA is TGCGCCAGCAGCTTGACGGGCAGGAGGACTGGGGCCAACGTCCTGACTTTC. It specifies CASSLTGRRTGANVLTF.

This clone was picked up many times. The J gene is TRBJ2-7, the V gene TRBV29-1, with 9 bases matching TRBD2. CDR3 length: 13 residues. Germline-derived CDR1 and CDR2 are SQVTM and ANQGSEA. V lost 8 bases to trimming and J lost 5 bases; unmatched junction nucleotides: 10. The CDR3 reads CSRLMGTSNEQYF. CDR3 coding DNA: TGCAGCCGGCTGATGGGGACTAGCAACGAGCAGTACTTC.

This clone was seen only a few times. Since the CDR3 does not end with the conserved phenylalanine or tryptophan, this likely comes from a read error. The V call is TRBV27, the J call TRBJ1-2, with 8 bases fitting TRBD1. J lost 4 bases, V lost 9 bases, and 1 base had no gene match. This CDR3 has 11 residues. Germline V gene sequence: CDR1 MNHEY, CDR2 SMNVEV (reference sequence). The CDR3 DNA sequence: TGTGCCAGACAGGGGGTCTATGGCTACACCCTC. Its protein product is CARQGVYGYTL.

This clone was seen many times. This chain connects TRBV29-1 to TRBJ1-4, with D perhaps matching TRBD1 (5 bases). V was cut by 4 bases and J by 8 bases, with 8 bases left in between. The CDR3 is 11 residues long. From germline, CDR1 is SQVTM and CDR2 ANQGSEA. Written as DNA, the CDR3 is TGCAGCGTTGGGGGGGAGGAAAAACTGTTTTTT. Protein: CSVGGEEKLFF.

Ten or more counts support this clone. An end of the junction does not agree with germline; a read error may underlie this. The same CDR3 arises from other DNA sequences in this sample as well. The V call is TRBV9, the J call TRBJ2-1, with D tentatively TRBD2 (6 bases). Germline V gene data show CDR1 as SGDLS and CDR2 as YYNGEE. CDR3 length: 15 amino acids. For the CDR3, the DNA is TGCGCCAGCAGCGTGGGCGGGACGTCTCCCAATGAGCAGTTCTTC. This encodes CASSVGGTSPNEQFF.

The rearrangement links TRBV6-1 to TRBJ2-7; weak D call: TRBD1 (6 bases). V lost 2 bases and J lost 2, with 16 bases in between. This CDR3 has 16 residues. From germline, CDR1 is MNHNS and CDR2 SASEGT. The CDR3 loop reads CASSELDSLTTYEQYF. The CDR3 region has the DNA TGTGCCAGCAGTGAACTGGACAGCTTAACCACCTACGAGCAGTACTTC.

This clone is medium-sized in the sample. The V and J genes are TRBV20-1 and TRBJ1-1, with D hard to call. V gave up 1 base and J gave up 1 base, with 4 bases separating them. Germline CDR1 DFQATT, CDR2 SNEGSKA (reference sequence). This CDR3 comprises 12 residues. Written as DNA, the CDR3 is TGCAGTGCTAGAGCAAAGAACACTGAAGCTTTCTTT. This translates into CSARAKNTEAFF.

V is TRBV11-3 and J is TRBJ1-2, with a tentative D call TRBD1 (6 bases). Germline V lookup: CDR1 SGHNT, CDR2 YENEEA. The length of the CDR3 is 14 residues. V was shortened by 5 bases and J by 8 bases, with 18 bases between the two germline ends. The CDR3 here is CASSPRGAGRGYTF. The CDR3 coding sequence is TGTGCCAGCAGCCCCCGGGGGGCAGGGCGCGGCTACACCTTC.

This clone is classed as medium-sized (0.01 to 0.1%). The V and J genes are TRBV20-1 and TRBJ2-3; 8 bases are shared with TRBD2. The V gene end was trimmed by 0 bases and the J gene end by 4 bases; junction bases not matched to a gene: 12. Per germline, CDR1 DFQATT and CDR2 SNEGSKA (reference sequence). The CDR3 has 17 amino acids. The chain's CDR3 is CSARDSTRGGRADTQYF. The DNA for the CDR3 is TGCAGTGCTAGAGATTCAACTCGGGGGGGCCGGGCAGATACGCAGTATTTT.

In this sample, this clone turned up many times. J is TRBJ2-7 and V is TRBV7-2, with TRBD2 as a possible D gene (6 bases). CDR3 length: 16 amino acids. Germline assignment: CDR1 SGHTA and CDR2 FQGNSA. The V end lost 2 bases, the J end lost 5 bases, and 19 bases lay between the germline ends. The CDR3 bases are TGTGCCAGCAGCTTAAAAGGTAGACTAGGGAAGAACGAGCAGTACTTC. This sequence encodes CASSLKGRLGKNEQYF.

This clone is categorized as medium-sized. The CDR3 DNA reads as TGTGCCAGCAGTTTTAACAGCTATGGCTACACCTTC. Its protein is CASSFNSYGYTF. This rearrangement joins TRBV12-3 or TRBV12-4 to TRBJ1-2; D is undetermined. There are 12 residues in the CDR3. Trimming left V 3 bases short and J 4 bases short, with 6 bases between.

This clone is medium-sized in the sample. This rearrangement joins TRBV19 to TRBJ2-1; no clear D gene. The CDR3 is made up of 13 amino acids. CDR1 LNHDA and CDR2 SQIVND come from the germline V gene (reference sequence). The germline V and J ends were trimmed by 3 bases and 6 bases, with 9 bases remaining between them. The CDR3 is CASSILASNEQFF. The CDR3 bases are TGTGCCAGTAGTATCTTGGCTAGCAATGAGCAGTTCTTC.